This entry lists 8 T cell receptor beta chains sequenced from one sample in a study of T-cell memory formation after mild COVID-19. TCRdb ran MiXCR on the 5' RACE reads and lists one entry per CDR3 protein. The sample carries tens of thousands of distinct CDR3 sequences, approximately 7.6% recorded once. Sequencing was performed on PBMCs or a T cell subset sorted from them (not recorded which). These receptors were collected from a man aged 18 to 29 who had mild COVID-19 (a few samples of this study predate the infection). Cell type and time point are not known.

This clonotype was found many times. CDR3 nucleotides: TGTGCCGCCCGGACAGGGGAAAATGAAAAACTGTTTTTT. Its translation: CAARTGENEKLFF. J is TRBJ1-4 and V is TRBV10-3; 9 positions agree with TRBD1. Germline values: CDR1 ENHRY, CDR2 SYGVKD. Trimming removed 11 bases from V and 5 bases from J; junction bases left unmatched: 6. The CDR3 contains 13 residues.

The chain carries TRBV5-4 and TRBJ1-1; D not resolved. V lost 5 bases and J lost 4, with 9 bases in between. CDR1 SGHNT and CDR2 YYREEE come from the germline V gene (reference sequence). The CDR3 consists of 12 residues. This chain's CDR3 is CASSQHRTEAFF. DNA for the CDR3: TGTGCCAGCAGTCAACACCGCACTGAAGCTTTCTTT. The full variable domain, its missing parts supplied by reference TRBV5-4 and TRBJ1-1, is ETGVTQSPTHLIKTRGQQVTLRCSSQSGHNTVSWYQQALGQGPQFIFQYYREEENGRGNFPPRFSGLQFPNYSSELNVNALELDDSALYLCASSQHRTEAFFGQGTRLTVV.

The chain has TRBV6-5 and TRBJ2-6; the D is unclear. Germline CDR1 reads MNHEY; CDR2 reads SVGAGI. V lost 6 bases and J lost 0, with 15 bases in between. The CDR3 loop spans 17 amino acids. The DNA for the CDR3 is TGTGCCAGCAGACCTAGACCCGGCCCCTCTGGGGCCAACGTCCTGACTTTC. Its translation is CASRPRPGPSGANVLTF.

A single count supports this clonotype. This chain uses TRBV27 with TRBJ1-2; 8 positions agree with TRBD1. The CDR3 loop spans 15 amino acids. The trim removed 5 bases at V and 6 bases at J, leaving 11 bases unmatched. Germline assignment: CDR1 MNHEY and CDR2 SMNVEV (reference sequence). CDR3 protein: CASSPQPARGHGYTF. CDR3 nucleotide sequence: TGTGCCAGCAGTCCCCAACCTGCCAGGGGGCATGGCTACACCTTC.

This clonotype was counted only a few times. The V gene is TRBV5-1, the J gene TRBJ1-6; TRBD1 is a possible D gene (5 bases). The germline V and J ends were trimmed by 4 bases and 0 bases, with 14 bases remaining between them. Germline-derived CDR1 and CDR2 are SGHRS and YFSETQ. The CDR3 has 17 amino acids. The CDR3 DNA reads as TGCGCCAGCAGCGTCTTCGGGGGTAGCTCCTATAATTCACCCCTCCACTTT. It encodes CASSVFGGSSYNSPLHF.

This clonotype showed up many times. The chain couples TRBV5-1 to TRBJ2-7, with 9 bases lining up with TRBD2. The V segment lost 9 bases and the J segment 2 bases; nucleotides outside the gene matches: 12. Germline CDR1 SGHRS, CDR2 YFSETQ. The CDR3 sequence is 15 residues long. CDR3 protein: CATRRSSGGTYEQYF. The CDR3 DNA is TGCGCCACCCGGAGGAGCAGCGGGGGGACCTACGAGCAGTACTTC. Drawing the rest from reference TRBV5-1 and TRBJ2-7, the complete variable domain is KAGVTQTPRYLIKTRGQQVTLSCSPISGHRSVSWYQQTPGQGLQFLFEYFSETQRNKGNFPGRFSGRQFSNSRSEMNVSTLELGDSALYLCATRRSSGGTYEQYFGPGTRLTVT.

The J gene is TRBJ1-1, the V gene TRBV5-1; 8 bases are shared with TRBD1. V was pared by 5 bases and J by 6 bases, with 9 bases of the junction left unmatched. The germline CDR1 and CDR2 sequences are SGHRS and YFSETQ. The CDR3 spans 14 residues. The CDR3 loop reads CASRTGDHGSEAFF. DNA of the CDR3: TGCGCCAGCAGGACAGGGGACCACGGGTCTGAAGCTTTCTTT.

This clonotype was seen at least ten times. This chain connects TRBV12-3 or TRBV12-4 to TRBJ2-2; 8 bases align to TRBD1. This CDR3 spans 16 amino acids. V shed 2 bases and J 6 bases; nucleotides not matched to a gene: 8. This chain's CDR3 is CASSLQGAAVAGELFF. As DNA, the CDR3 is TGTGCCAGCAGTTTACAGGGGGCAGCGGTAGCCGGGGAGCTGTTTTTT.